The 13 T cell receptor beta chains given below trace back to one sample, sequenced in a study of OX40 agonist ivuxolimab in advanced cancers. The assay was immunoSEQ multiplex PCR, and TCRdb's table has in-frame clones only and misses some. This table holds around 100,000 clones, 85% to 95% found once. The specimen comprised CD4+ or CD8+ T cells sorted from blood, sampled in a trial of the OX40 agonist ivuxolimab. These TCRs come from an adult with an advanced solid tumor such as melanoma, head and neck, liver or kidney cancer.

The chain recombines TRBV7-2 with TRBJ1-5; D gene ambiguous. CDR3 length: 13 residues. V was shortened by 2 bases and J by 5 bases, with 7 bases between the two germline ends. Looked up from germline, CDR1 is SGHTA and CDR2 is FQGNSA. CDR3 nucleotide sequence: TGTGCCAGCAGCTTAAACAGTTATCAGCCCCAGCATTTT. It specifies CASSLNSYQPQHF. The full variable domain, with the rest looked up from reference TRBV7-2 and TRBJ1-5, is GAGVSQSPSNKVTEKGKDVELRCDPISGHTALYWYRQSLGQGLEFLIYFQGNSAPDKSGLPSDRFSAERTGGSVSTLTIQRTQQEDSAVYLCASSLNSYQPQHFGDGTRLSIL.

J is TRBJ2-3 and V is TRBV5-5; 12 positions match TRBD2. There are 18 residues in the CDR3. Losses at the gene ends were 1 base for V and 2 bases for J; bases not matched to a gene: 8. Germline lookup yields CDR1 SGHKS and CDR2 YYEKEE (reference sequence). CDR3 nucleotide sequence: TGTGCCAGCAGCTTGTTACTAGCGGGGGGATCCAACACAGATACGCAGTATTTT. Encoded protein: CASSLLLAGGSNTDTQYF.

The CDR3 sequence: CASSQERGGSPLHF. CDR3 sequence (DNA): TGCGCCAGCAGCCAAGAGAGGGGCGGGTCACCCCTCCACTTT. The chain employs TRBV4-1 and TRBJ1-6, with a tentative D call TRBD1 (5 bases). CDR1 MGHRA and CDR2 YSYEKL come from the germline V gene. The CDR3 is 14 residues long. V was trimmed by 0 bases and J by 10 bases, leaving 10 bases between them.

This chain links TRBV6-6 with TRBJ1-1; D gene ambiguous. V lost 5 bases, J lost 2 bases, and 3 bases lay in between. The CDR3 totals 11 residues. Germline-derived CDR1 and CDR2 are MNHNY and SVGAGI (reference sequence). Here the CDR3 reads CASSPNTEAFF. DNA for the CDR3: TGTGCCAGCAGTCCCAACACTGAAGCTTTCTTT.

Here the CDR3 DNA reads TGTGCCAGCAGTCCCGACAGGGGTGGAACTGAAGCTTTCTTT. Encoded protein: CASSPDRGGTEAFF. The V gene is TRBV6-1, the J gene TRBJ1-1; TRBD1 matches 8 bases. CDR1 and CDR2 (germline): MNHNS, SASEGT. This CDR3 has 14 amino acids. V shed 5 bases, J shed 5 bases, and the junction held 7 bases outside the gene matches.

This rearrangement joins TRBV14 to TRBJ2-3; unclear D gene. V lost 2 bases, J lost 0 bases, and 6 bases lay in between. Germline V gene sequence: CDR1 SGHDN, CDR2 FVKESK. This CDR3 contains 14 residues. CDR3 sequence: CASSQILSTDTQYF. The CDR3 nucleotides are TGTGCCAGCAGCCAAATACTGAGCACAGATACGCAGTATTTT.

The chain joins TRBV4-1 to TRBJ1-1, with D unclear. V was shortened by 3 bases and J by 0 bases, with 5 bases between the two germline ends. The germline V gene has CDR1 MGHRA and CDR2 YSYEKL. The length of the CDR3 is 13 residues. CDR3 loop: CASSHGLNTEAFF. As DNA, the CDR3 is TGCGCCAGCAGCCATGGGTTGAACACTGAAGCTTTCTTT.

The DNA of the CDR3 is TGTGCCAGCTCACCCGATCTGAATGAGCAGTTCTTC. This codes for CASSPDLNEQFF. V usage is TRBV18 and J usage is TRBJ2-1; D is ambiguous. This CDR3 is 12 amino acids long. V lost 3 bases and J 7 bases, leaving 7 bases between the germline ends. CDR1 and CDR2 (germline): KGHSH, LQKENI.

This chain connects TRBV28 to TRBJ1-2, with D possibly matching TRBD1 (5 bases). This CDR3 comprises 17 residues. Trimming stripped 6 bases from V and 8 bases from J, with 28 bases between. The germline CDR1 and CDR2 sequences are MDHEN and SYDVKM. The CDR3: CASRPSGTRQIRFGYTF. DNA of the CDR3: TGTGCCAGCAGGCCATCCGGGACTCGACAAATTCGGTTCGGCTACACCTTC.

Turning to this clone: Other DNA sequences of this sample code for an identical CDR3. This chain connects TRBV18 to TRBJ1-5; D is ambiguous. The CDR3 spans 13 residues. V shed 2 bases and J shed 5 bases, with 7 bases lying between them. Germline assignment: CDR1 KGHSH and CDR2 LQKENI. The DNA of the CDR3 is TGTGCCAGCTCACCAGGCCGGGATCAGCCCCAGCATTTT. This sequence encodes CASSPGRDQPQHF.

This clone was counted a single time. The gene calls are TRBV6-6 and TRBJ2-2; possible D gene TRBD2, 6 bases. The germline V gene has CDR1 MNHNY and CDR2 SVGAGI (reference sequence). CDR3 size: 15 residues. V lost 2 bases and J 3 bases, leaving 10 bases between the germline ends. Here the CDR3 DNA reads TGTGCCAGCAGTTACATTAGCGGTGACACCGGGGAGCTGTTTTTT. This translates into CASSYISGDTGELFF.

V is TRBV7-2 and J is TRBJ1-5, with 11 bases that match TRBD1. V lost 3 bases to trimming and J lost 7 bases; unmatched junction nucleotides: 2. CDR1 is SGHTA and CDR2 is FQGNSA in the germline V gene. The CDR3 consists of 14 residues. The DNA of the CDR3 is TGTGCCAGCAGCTTTGGGACAGGGGGACAGCCCCAGCATTTT. This codes for CASSFGTGGQPQHF.

This rearrangement joins TRBV20-1 to TRBJ2-1, with D tentatively TRBD2 (5 bases). The V and J ends lost 0 bases and 13 bases respectively, with 10 bases between them. The CDR3 has 11 amino acids. CDR1 and CDR2 (germline): DFQATT, SNEGSKA (reference sequence). The CDR3 DNA sequence: TGCAGTGCTAGAGATAGGGAGCAACAGTTCTTC. It encodes CSARDREQQFF.